This T cell receptor beta chain was identified in a study of cytomegalovirus exposure and HLA in healthy donors. In germline, CDR1 is SGHNT, CDR2 YYREEE (reference sequence). After removal of 0 bases from V and 4 bases from J, the junction contained 3 bases not matched to a gene. The CDR3 contains 15 residues. Primers included in the PCR were 60 Vbeta and 13 Jbeta primers. Generated by immunoSEQ multiplex PCR, the TCRdb table keeps only in-frame clones and is missing some. The table lists approximately 140,000 clones, 75% to 85% of them singletons. V gene TRBV5-4 combines with J gene TRBJ2-5; the match to TRBD1 covers 10 bases. Specimen: PBMCs. The source of this sequence is a woman aged 40 to 49 in good health and CMV-seropositive. In nucleotides, the CDR3 is TGTGCCAGCAGCTTGGACGGGACAGGGGTAGAGACCCAGTACTTC. This translates into CASSLDGTGVETQYF.